This T cell receptor (beta chain) was identified in a study of beta chain features in type 1 diabetes. Study-wide context: The samples had approximately 100,000,000 sorted cells examined in all.

This CDR3 contains 18 residues. Trimming cost V 0 bases and J 4 bases, with 19 bases left between them. Germline-derived CDR1 and CDR2 are SGHTA and FQGNSA. The authors reverse transcribed all of the isolated RNA, so sequencing captured expressed TCRB transcripts. Naive, central memory and regulatory T cell samples averaged about 3.5 million reads. The method was immunoSEQ multiplex PCR; TCRdb's version includes in-frame clones alone and lacks a portion of them. The data show 900,000 or so clones, 15% to 20% seen once. Sorting that relied on CD45RO/CCR7/CD25/CD127/CD95/CD27 yielded CD4+ naive, central memory, regulatory and stem cell-like memory cells.

This chain joins TRBV7-2 and TRBJ2-1; D might be TRBD1 or TRBD2, each matching 5 bases. Sequences were obtained from naive CD4+ T cells from blood. The TCR sequence derives from a woman between 18 and 30 years old in good health. The CDR3 nucleotides are TGTGCCAGCAGCTTAGCTGGCTCAAGGGACCCAACATACAATGAGCAGTTCTTC. Protein: CASSLAGSRDPTYNEQFF.